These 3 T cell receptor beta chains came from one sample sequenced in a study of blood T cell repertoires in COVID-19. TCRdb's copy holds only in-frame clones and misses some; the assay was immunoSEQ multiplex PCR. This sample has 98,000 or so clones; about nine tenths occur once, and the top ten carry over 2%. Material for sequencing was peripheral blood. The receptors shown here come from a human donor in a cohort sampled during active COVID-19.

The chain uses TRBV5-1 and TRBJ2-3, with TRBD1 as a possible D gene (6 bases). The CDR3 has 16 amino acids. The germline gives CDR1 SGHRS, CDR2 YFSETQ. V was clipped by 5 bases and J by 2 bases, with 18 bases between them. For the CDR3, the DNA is TGCGCCAGCAGTCTCCTCCGGGACACCGTCACAGATACGCAGTATTTT. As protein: CASSLLRDTVTDTQYF.

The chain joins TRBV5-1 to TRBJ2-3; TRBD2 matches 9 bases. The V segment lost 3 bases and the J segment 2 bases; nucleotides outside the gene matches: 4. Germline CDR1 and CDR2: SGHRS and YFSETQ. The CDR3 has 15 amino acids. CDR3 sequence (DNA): TGCGCCAGCAGCTCGGGACTAGCCACCACAGATACGCAGTATTTT. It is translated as CASSSGLATTDTQYF.

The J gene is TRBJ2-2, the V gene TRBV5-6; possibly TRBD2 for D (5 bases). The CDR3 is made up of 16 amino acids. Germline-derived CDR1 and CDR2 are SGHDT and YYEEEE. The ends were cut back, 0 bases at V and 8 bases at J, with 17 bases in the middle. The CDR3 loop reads CASSLAGERRLGELFF. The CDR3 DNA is TGTGCCAGCAGCTTGGCTGGGGAGCGTCGTCTAGGGGAGCTGTTTTTT. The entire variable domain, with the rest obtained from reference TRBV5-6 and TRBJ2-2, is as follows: DAGVTQSPTHLIKTRGQQVTLRCSPKSGHDTVSWYQQALGQGPQFIFQYYEEEERQRGNFPDRFSGHQFPNYSSELNVNALLLGDSALYLCASSLAGERRLGELFFGEGSRLTVL.